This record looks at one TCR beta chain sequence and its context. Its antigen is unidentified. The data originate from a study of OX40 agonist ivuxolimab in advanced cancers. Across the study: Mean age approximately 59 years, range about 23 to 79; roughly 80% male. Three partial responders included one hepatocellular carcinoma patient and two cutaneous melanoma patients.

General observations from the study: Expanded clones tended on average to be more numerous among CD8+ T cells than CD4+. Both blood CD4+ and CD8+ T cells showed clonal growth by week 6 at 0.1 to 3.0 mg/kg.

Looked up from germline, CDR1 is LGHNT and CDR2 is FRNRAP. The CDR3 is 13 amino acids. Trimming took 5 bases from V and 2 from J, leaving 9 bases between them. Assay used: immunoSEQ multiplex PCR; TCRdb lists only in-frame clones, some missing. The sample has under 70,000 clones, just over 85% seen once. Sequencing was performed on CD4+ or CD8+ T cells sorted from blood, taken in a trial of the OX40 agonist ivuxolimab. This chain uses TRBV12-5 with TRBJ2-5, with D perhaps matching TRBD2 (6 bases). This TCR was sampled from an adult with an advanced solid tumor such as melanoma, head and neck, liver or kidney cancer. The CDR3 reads CASGISGQETQYF. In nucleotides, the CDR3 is TGTGCTAGTGGTATTAGCGGACAAGAGACCCAGTACTTC.